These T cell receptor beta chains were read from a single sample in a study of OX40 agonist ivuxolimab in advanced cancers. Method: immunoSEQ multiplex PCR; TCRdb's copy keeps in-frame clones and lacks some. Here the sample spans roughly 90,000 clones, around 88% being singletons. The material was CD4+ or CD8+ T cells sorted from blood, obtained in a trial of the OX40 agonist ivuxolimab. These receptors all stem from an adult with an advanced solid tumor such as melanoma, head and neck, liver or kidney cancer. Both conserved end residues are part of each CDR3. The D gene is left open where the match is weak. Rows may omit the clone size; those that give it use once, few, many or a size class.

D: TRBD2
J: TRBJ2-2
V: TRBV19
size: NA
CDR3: CASSKGLALELFF
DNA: TGTGCCAGTAGTAAAGGACTAGCCTTGGAGCTGTTTTTT

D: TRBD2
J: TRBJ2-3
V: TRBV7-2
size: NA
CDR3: CASSLVLQAGATDTQYF
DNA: TGTGCCAGCAGCTTAGTTTTACAAGCGGGGGCCACAGATACGCAGTATTTT

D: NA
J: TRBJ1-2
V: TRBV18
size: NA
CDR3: CASSLETDFVRYGYTF
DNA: TGTGCCAGCTCACTCGAAACCGACTTCGTCCGCTATGGCTACACCTTC

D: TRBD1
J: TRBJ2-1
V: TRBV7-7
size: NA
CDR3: CASSARTGTYNEQFF
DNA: TGTGCCAGCAGCGCCCGGACAGGGACCTACAATGAGCAGTTCTTC

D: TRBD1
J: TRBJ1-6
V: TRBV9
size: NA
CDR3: CASTVGGTASNSPLHF
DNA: TGTGCCAGCACAGTCGGAGGGACAGCCAGTAATTCACCCCTCCACTTT

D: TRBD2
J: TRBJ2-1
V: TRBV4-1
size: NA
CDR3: CASSQGLAGDNEQFF
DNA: TGCGCCAGCAGCCAAGGTCTAGCGGGGGACAATGAGCAGTTCTTC

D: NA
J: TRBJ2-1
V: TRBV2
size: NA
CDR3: CASVRDTYNEQFF
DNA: TGTGCCAGCGTCCGGGACACTTACAATGAGCAGTTCTTC

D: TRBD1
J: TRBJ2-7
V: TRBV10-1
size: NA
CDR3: CASSDARDRSSYEQYF
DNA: TGCGCCAGCAGTGACGCCCGGGACAGGTCATCCTACGAGCAGTACTTC

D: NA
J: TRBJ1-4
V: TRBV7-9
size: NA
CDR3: CASSLARPGDEKLFF
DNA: TGTGCCAGCAGCTTAGCTCGGCCAGGGGACGAAAAACTGTTTTTT

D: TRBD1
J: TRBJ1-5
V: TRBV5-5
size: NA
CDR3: CASSPWTGDQPQHF
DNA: TGTGCCAGCAGCCCCTGGACAGGGGATCAGCCCCAGCATTTT

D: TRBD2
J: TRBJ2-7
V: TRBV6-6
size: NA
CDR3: CASREGVKDEQYF
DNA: TGTGCCAGCCGGGAGGGCGTGAAAGACGAGCAGTACTTC

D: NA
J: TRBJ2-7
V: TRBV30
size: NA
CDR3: CAWRAFPYEQYF
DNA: TGTGCCTGGAGGGCCTTTCCCTACGAGCAGTACTTC

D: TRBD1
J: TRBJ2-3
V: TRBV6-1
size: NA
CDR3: CAIRQGSRADTQYF
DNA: TGTGCCATTAGACAGGGAAGTCGTGCAGATACGCAGTATTTT

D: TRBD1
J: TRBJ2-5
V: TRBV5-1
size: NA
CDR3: CASTSSDRGVGQYF
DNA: TGCGCCAGCACGAGCTCCGACAGGGGGGTGGGGCAGTACTTC

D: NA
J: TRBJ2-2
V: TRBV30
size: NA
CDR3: CAWRGGVNTGELFF
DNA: TGTGCCTGGAGAGGAGGGGTAAACACCGGGGAGCTGTTTTTT

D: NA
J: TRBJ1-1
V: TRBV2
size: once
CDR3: CASSELVQALNTEAFF
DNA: TGTGCCAGCAGTGAATTGGTACAGGCCTTAAACACTGAAGCTTTCTTT

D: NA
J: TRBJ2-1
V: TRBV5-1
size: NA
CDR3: CASSPGANRPYNEQFF
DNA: TGCGCCAGCAGCCCGGGGGCCAACCGCCCATACAATGAGCAGTTCTTC

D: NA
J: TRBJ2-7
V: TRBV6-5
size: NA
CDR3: CASSEEYEQYF
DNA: TGTGCCAGCAGTGAGGAGTACGAGCAGTACTTC